A single sample is the source of the 8 T cell receptor beta chains below, sequenced in a study of shared clonotypes between healthy human individuals. Sequenced by immunoSEQ multiplex PCR; TCRdb stores in-frame clones only, minus some. The sample yields around 2.3 million clones, more than 90% seen once. The sequencing input was naive CD4+ T cells sorted from blood. Regarding subset: CD45RA+ positively selected. Receptors were obtained from a man younger than 30 in good health.

Comment on this clone: The identical CDR3 is also encoded by other nucleotide sequences in the sample. The gene calls are TRBV20-1 and TRBJ2-7; D unclear. The CDR3 loop spans 11 amino acids. V was shortened by 3 bases and J by 7 bases, with 10 bases between the two germline ends. Looked up from germline, CDR1 is DFQATT and CDR2 is SNEGSKA (reference sequence). CDR3 sequence: CSASVLGEQYF. CDR3 sequence (DNA): TGCAGTGCTAGTGTGCTTGGGGAGCAGTACTTC.

The genes are TRBV5-1 and TRBJ1-1, with 7 bases matching TRBD1. The CDR3 has 13 amino acids. Germline CDR1 SGHRS, CDR2 YFSETQ. The V gene end was trimmed by 4 bases and the J gene end by 3 bases; junction bases not matched to a gene: 3. The CDR3 DNA follows: TGCGCCAGCAGCCCCAGGGGGGACACTGAAGCTTTCTTT. Translating gives CASSPRGDTEAFF.

This clone was detected only once. The chain employs TRBV30 and TRBJ1-6; no reliable D call. Trimming pared 5 bases from V and 0 bases from J, leaving 14 bases between. CDR3 length: 16 amino acids. Germline V gives CDR1 GTSNPN, CDR2 SVGIG (reference sequence). CDR3 residues: CAWRGPRDSYNSPLHF. DNA for the CDR3: TGTGCCTGGCGCGGTCCGAGGGACTCCTATAATTCACCCCTCCACTTT.

This clone has only one observation. The chain joins TRBV12-5 to TRBJ1-1, with a weak D call TRBD1 (5 bases). This CDR3 contains 14 residues. CDR1 and CDR2 (germline): LGHNT, FRNRAP. Trimming removed 1 base from V and 2 bases from J, with 8 bases in between. The CDR3 DNA reads TGTGCTAGTGGTTTGGACGGGACCAACACTGAAGCTTTCTTT. It codes for CASGLDGTNTEAFF.

V gene TRBV10-3 combines with J gene TRBJ2-7; TRBD1 aligns across 9 bases. Germline assignment: CDR1 ENHRY and CDR2 SYGVKD. This CDR3 region has 14 residues. V was clipped by 4 bases and J by 6 bases; unmatched bases: 7. The CDR3 protein is CAISGGQGSGEQYF. The CDR3 bases are TGTGCCATCAGTGGAGGACAGGGGAGTGGCGAGCAGTACTTC.

The chain employs TRBV19 and TRBJ2-2, with TRBD2 matching over 9 bases. The CDR3 extends over 15 amino acids. Germline V gene lookup returns CDR1 LNHDA and CDR2 SQIVND (reference sequence). J gave up 6 bases and V 6 bases, and 8 bases lay outside the gene matches. In DNA form, the CDR3 reads TGTGCCAGTAGAGTGGCGGGAGGGTTCCCCGGGGAGCTGTTTTTT. Amino acids: CASRVAGGFPGELFF.

J is TRBJ2-7 and V is TRBV11-1, with a tentative D call TRBD1 (6 bases). This CDR3 has 14 amino acids. The V end was cut by 5 bases, the J end by 3 bases, with 14 bases between. Germline-derived CDR1 and CDR2 are SGHAT and FQDESV (reference sequence). CDR3 bases: TGTGCCAGCAGCCTAGGACAGCAGTACTACGAGCAGTACTTC. It translates to CASSLGQQYYEQYF.

The chain is built from TRBV6-1 and TRBJ2-1; 7 bases line up with TRBD1. Unmatched junction bases numbered 9, after V lost 10 bases and J lost 3 bases. This CDR3 region has 14 residues. Looked up from germline, CDR1 is MNHNS and CDR2 is SASEGT. CDR3 protein: CATTPGQYYNEQFF. The CDR3 nucleotides are TGTGCCACAACCCCGGGACAGTACTACAATGAGCAGTTCTTC.